A single sample is the source of the 13 T cell receptor beta chains below, sequenced in a study of T cell responses to AZD1222 COVID-19 vaccine. Sequenced by immunoSEQ multiplex PCR; TCRdb stores in-frame clones only, minus some. The sample shows 80,000 to 130,000 clones, about 89% of them seen only once. Sequenced material: peripheral blood, taken on day 0 of AZD1222 vaccination. The receptors were sampled from an adult in good health.

The rearrangement uses TRBV10-2 and TRBJ2-7; TRBD2 agrees at 8 bases. V trimming: 4 bases; J trimming: 5 bases; junction bases outside the gene matches: 7. From germline, CDR1 is WSHSY and CDR2 SAAADI. The CDR3 covers 14 residues. Here the CDR3 DNA reads TGCGCCAGCAGTGCCCTAGCGGGCCCAAACGAGCAGTACTTC. This encodes CASSALAGPNEQYF.

The chain uses TRBV6-6 and TRBJ1-6, with D possibly TRBD1 on 5 matching bases. CDR1 and CDR2 from the germline V gene are MNHNY and SVGAGI (reference sequence). The CDR3 has 12 amino acids. The ends were cut back, 8 bases at V and 8 bases at J, with 10 bases in the middle. The CDR3 spells CASVRGDSPLHF. In DNA, the CDR3 is TGTGCCAGCGTAAGGGGAGATTCACCCCTCCACTTT.

The genes are TRBV19 and TRBJ2-2; D uncertain. V lost 7 bases and J lost 6, with 15 bases in between. This CDR3 contains 14 residues. Germline V gene lookup returns CDR1 LNHDA and CDR2 SQIVND (reference sequence). This CDR3 reads CASTTNQVPGELFF. The CDR3 DNA follows: TGTGCCAGTACCACCAACCAAGTTCCCGGGGAGCTGTTTTTT.

V gene TRBV6-5 combines with J gene TRBJ1-1; D is ambiguous. Germline V gene sequence: CDR1 MNHEY, CDR2 SVGAGI. V was trimmed by 1 base and J by 0 bases, leaving 6 bases between them. CDR3 length: 14 amino acids. CDR3 region: CASSYFGVNTEAFF. As DNA, the CDR3 is TGTGCCAGCAGTTACTTTGGCGTGAACACTGAAGCTTTCTTT.

V usage is TRBV27 and J usage is TRBJ1-5; no clear D gene. The CDR3 runs 16 residues. Germline assignment: CDR1 MNHEY and CDR2 SMNVEV (reference sequence). Trimming removed 7 bases from V and 5 bases from J, with 21 bases in between. The CDR3 bases are TGTGCCAGCAACTCCCGCGGTAGCCCGGGAGATCAGCCCCAGCATTTT. This translates into CASNSRGSPGDQPQHF.

The chain has TRBV14 and TRBJ2-1; perhaps TRBD2 as D (5 bases). Germline values: CDR1 SGHDN, CDR2 FVKESK. The V gene lost 4 bases and the J gene lost 1 base, with 5 bases spanning the gap. The CDR3 contains 13 residues. The CDR3 spells CASSLASYNEQFF. The CDR3, as DNA: TGTGCCAGCAGCCTAGCGTCCTACAATGAGCAGTTCTTC.

The gene calls are TRBV7-2 and TRBJ2-5; D ambiguous. The V gene's germline CDR1 is SGHTA and CDR2 FQGNSA. The CDR3 totals 12 residues. V was trimmed by 1 base and J by 5 bases, leaving 5 bases between them. CDR3 in DNA: TGTGCCAGCAGCTTAGACCGGGAGACCCAGTACTTC. Protein: CASSLDRETQYF.

The genes are TRBV30 and TRBJ2-2; D gene uncertain. The germline V gene encodes CDR1 GTSNPN and CDR2 SVGIG (reference sequence). The CDR3 contains 14 residues. The V end was cut by 0 bases, the J end by 0 bases, with 5 bases between. As DNA, the CDR3 is TGTGCCTGGAGTGTAGGGACGAACACCGGGGAGCTGTTTTTT. This sequence encodes CAWSVGTNTGELFF.

This clone has just a few counts. The sample carries other DNA sequences with the same CDR3. This chain connects TRBV5-4 to TRBJ2-3; D is ambiguous. The CDR3 covers 13 residues. Germline CDR1 is SGHNT and CDR2 is YYREEE (reference sequence). V dropped 0 bases and J dropped 3 bases, with 5 bases sitting between them. In DNA, the CDR3 is TGTGCCAGCAGCTTGGGAGGAACAGATACGCAGTATTTT. It translates to CASSLGGTDTQYF.

The rearrangement uses TRBV28 and TRBJ1-1; tentatively, D is TRBD1 (6 bases). The length of the CDR3 is 12 residues. Trimming pared 2 bases from V and 11 bases from J, leaving 12 bases between. Germline V gene data show CDR1 as MDHEN and CDR2 as SYDVKM. CDR3 sequence: CASSLPDRMAFF. The DNA of the CDR3 is TGTGCCAGCAGTTTACCGGACAGAATGGCTTTCTTT.

The gene calls are TRBV6-2 or TRBV6-3 and TRBJ2-1, with D possibly matching TRBD2 (5 bases). The germline V gene encodes CDR1 MNHEY and CDR2 SVGEGT. The CDR3 has 11 amino acids. V lost 5 bases and J 12 bases, leaving 11 bases between the germline ends. CDR3 region: CASSTGGWQFF. CDR3 in DNA: TGTGCCAGCAGTACCGGAGGTTGGCAGTTCTTC.

V and J are TRBV19 and TRBJ1-2; D is possibly TRBD1 (5 bases). The CDR3 covers 15 residues. V lost 6 bases to trimming and J lost 0 bases, with 14 bases between them. The germline gives CDR1 LNHDA, CDR2 SQIVND (reference sequence). For the CDR3, the DNA is TGTGCCAGTAGCCCACCAGGGAATTCTAACTATGGCTACACCTTC. Protein: CASSPPGNSNYGYTF.

The chain is built from TRBV6-6 and TRBJ1-6; TRBD1 matches 10 bases. With 5 bases clipped from V and 6 bases from J, the junction kept 4 bases outside the gene matches. This CDR3 is 15 amino acids long. Per the germline V gene, CDR1 is MNHNY and CDR2 is SVGAGI (reference sequence). The CDR3 region is CASSLDRGINSPLHF. The DNA of the CDR3 is TGTGCCAGCAGTCTGGACAGGGGGATTAATTCACCCCTCCACTTT.